Sequencing of this T cell receptor (beta chain) was carried out in a study of OX40 agonist ivuxolimab in advanced cancers. Sequencing was performed with immunoSEQ multiplex PCR; in TCRdb, only in-frame clones are kept and a portion is missing. The sample consists of roughly 48,000 clones, nearly 85% of them appearing once. V was clipped by 6 bases and J by 1 base, with 10 bases between them. Per the germline V gene, CDR1 is MNHEY and CDR2 is SVGAGI. CDR3 length: 14 amino acids. Here the sequenced sample was CD4+ or CD8+ T cells sorted from blood, taken in a trial of the OX40 agonist ivuxolimab. The chain carries TRBV6-5 and TRBJ1-3; D ambiguous. This receptor was identified in an adult with an advanced solid tumor such as melanoma, head and neck, liver or kidney cancer. In DNA form, the CDR3 reads TGTGCCAGCAGACCCCGAAATTCTGGAAACACCATATATTTT. This translates into CASRPRNSGNTIYF.